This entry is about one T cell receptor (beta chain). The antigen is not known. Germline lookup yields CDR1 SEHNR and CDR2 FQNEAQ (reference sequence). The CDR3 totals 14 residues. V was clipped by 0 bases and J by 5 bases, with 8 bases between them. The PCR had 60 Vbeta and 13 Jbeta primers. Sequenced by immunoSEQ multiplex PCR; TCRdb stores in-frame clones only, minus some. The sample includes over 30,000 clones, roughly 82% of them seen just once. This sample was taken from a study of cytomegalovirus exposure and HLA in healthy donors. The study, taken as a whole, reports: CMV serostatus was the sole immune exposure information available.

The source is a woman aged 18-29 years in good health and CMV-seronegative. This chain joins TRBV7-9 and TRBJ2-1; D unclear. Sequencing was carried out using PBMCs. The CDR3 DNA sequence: TGTGCCAGCAGCTTAGCATTCAGTGACAATGAGCAGTTCTTC. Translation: CASSLAFSDNEQFF.